Listed below are T cell receptor beta chains from one sample, sequenced in a study of blood T cell repertoires in COVID-19. The method was immunoSEQ multiplex PCR; TCRdb's version includes in-frame clones alone and lacks a portion of them. The profile shows hundreds of thousands of clones, 85% of them singletons. Sequences were obtained from PBMCs or T cells enriched from blood (not recorded which). Every receptor here comes from a man aged 35-49 years who had recovered from COVID-19. Both conserved end residues are part of each CDR3. A D gene is named only where the DNA matches it firmly. For some rows the clone size is stated as once, few or many, or as a class when expanded; others skip it.

clone size	D gene	CDR3 length	V gene	J gene	CDR3 DNA	CDR3 protein
NA	TRBD1	14	TRBV2	TRBJ1-5	TGTGCCAGCAGTGATTTGACAGGGAATCAGCCCCAGCATTTT	CASSDLTGNQPQHF
once	NA	13	TRBV5-4	TRBJ2-7	TGTGCCAGCAGCTTATTCGGTCAGGGTGAGCAGTACTTC	CASSLFGQGEQYF
NA	NA	17	TRBV3-1/TRBV3-2	TRBJ1-3	TGTGCCAGCAGCCAAGCCACAGGGTTTAGCAGTGGAAACACCATATATTTT	CASSQATGFSSGNTIYF
NA	TRBD1	14	TRBV5-1	TRBJ1-4	TGCGCCAGCAGCGACGGACAGGGGGCAGAAAAACTGTTTTTT	CASSDGQGAEKLFF
NA	NA	15	TRBV5-5	TRBJ1-4	TGTGCCAGCAGCTTGGTCCTCGCAACTAATGAAAAACTGTTTTTT	CASSLVLATNEKLFF
NA	NA	12	TRBV3-1/TRBV3-2	TRBJ1-1	TGTGCCAGCAGCCCGGGGCGGGGAAAAGCTTTCTTT	CASSPGRGKAFF
NA	NA	13	TRBV29-1	TRBJ2-2	TGCAGCGTTGAAGGCCTGCGTGGCGGGGAGCTGTTTTTT	CSVEGLRGGELFF
NA	TRBD1	16	TRBV30	TRBJ1-3	TGTGCCTGGAGTGATTCGACAGGGAGAATCGGAAACACCATATATTTT	CAWSDSTGRIGNTIYF
NA	NA	14	TRBV6-5	TRBJ2-7	TGTGCCAGCAGGGCGGGCGGAAGCTCCTACGAGCAGTACTTC	CASRAGGSSYEQYF
NA	NA	14	TRBV5-1	TRBJ2-5	TGCGCCAGCAGCTTTACAGAGGGACAAGAGACCCAGTACTTC	CASSFTEGQETQYF
once	TRBD2	13	TRBV18	TRBJ2-5	TGTGCCAGCTCACGAGCGGGAGGGGAGACCCAGTACTTC	CASSRAGGETQYF
NA	NA	15	TRBV6-5	TRBJ1-1	TGTGCCAGCAGTTACTCGGGGGGATTGCGGACTGAAGCTTTCTTT	CASSYSGGLRTEAFF
once	TRBD2	15	TRBV30	TRBJ2-1	TGTGCCTGGAGTGTAAACGGGAGGGCTCTTACCGAGCAGTTCTTC	CAWSVNGRALTEQFF
NA	NA	16	TRBV7-3	TRBJ2-3	TGTGCCAGCAGCTTCCTACCAGCGGGCAGCACAGATACGCAGTATTTT	CASSFLPAGSTDTQYF
NA	TRBD2	16	TRBV4-3	TRBJ2-7	TGCGCCAGCAGCCAAGATGGGGAGGGCTCTCCCTACGAGCAGTACTTC	CASSQDGEGSPYEQYF
NA	TRBD1	14	TRBV18	TRBJ1-1	TGTGCCAGCTCACCCGGGACAGCCTACACTGAAGCTTTCTTT	CASSPGTAYTEAFF
NA	TRBD2	15	TRBV5-1	TRBJ2-2	TGCGCCAGCAGCAAACTAGCGGGAGCGCCCGGGGAGCTGTTTTTT	CASSKLAGAPGELFF
NA	NA	15	TRBV13	TRBJ2-4	TGTGCCAGCAGCCCTGGACAGACAGCCAAAAACATTCAGTACTTC	CASSPGQTAKNIQYF
few	NA	15	TRBV9	TRBJ2-1	TGTGCCAGCAGTGCGAGAGACTACCCCTACAATGAGCAGTTCTTC	CASSARDYPYNEQFF
NA	TRBD1	16	TRBV6-6	TRBJ2-7	TGTGCCAGCAGTTACCCCCAACAGGGGATCTCCTACGAGCAGTACTTC	CASSYPQQGISYEQYF
NA	TRBD1	18	TRBV4-1	TRBJ1-5	TGCGCCAGCAGCCAAGCCCCTGGGACAGGGGGCTTCAATCAGCCCCAGCATTTT	CASSQAPGTGGFNQPQHF
once	NA	14	TRBV7-2	TRBJ1-3	TGTGCCAGCAGCCATAGTCTTACTGGAAACACCATATATTTT	CASSHSLTGNTIYF